Described below is a single TCR beta chain sequence and its context. The antigen this receptor binds is unknown. From each donor, an approximately 2.4 ml peripheral blood sample was drawn into PAXgene tubes and stored at -80 degrees C. Without T cell sorting, total RNA was isolated from whole blood using the PAXgene blood miRNA kit on an automated QIAcube. Deep TCRalpha and TCRbeta repertoire profiling with unique molecular barcoding was performed on peripheral blood of monozygotic twin pairs concordant or discordant for inflammatory bowel disease. For every twin pair, smoking habits were documented, and each individual was categorised as a current, former or never smoker. The data were obtained in a study of monozygotic twins with inflammatory bowel disease (dated by TCRdb to about 2019). Study-level background: The complete study included 28 monozygotic twin pairs: 19 IBD-discordant Danish pairs and nine German pairs, of which four were IBD-concordant and five were IBD-discordant. Each individual had, on average, about 151 000 unique TCRalpha sequences and 181 000 unique TCRbeta sequences available for analysis. Within discordant pairs, disease-associated traits were sought mainly by comparing IBD patients with their genetically identical healthy co-twins. What the work shows at the level of the full study, not this receptor alone: Compared with healthy twins, IBD patients shared fewer clonotypes with other individuals, and the difference was most pronounced in patients with signs of disease activity. Distinction between different T cell subtypes could not be achieved in the analysis. No difference in repertoire similarity was observed between concordant and discordant twins, possibly owing to limited statistical power. Because patients received different immunosuppressive treatments, the repertoires may have picked up extra background noise and variability between individuals. No single strong signal or clonotype linked to IBD turned up in the results, so the idea that one exists was not supported. Measured by the inverse Simpson index, TCRbeta repertoire diversity was lower in IBD patients than in their healthy co-twins.

The CDR3 runs 14 amino acids, cysteine and phenylalanine included. A DNA sequence was not provided. Taken from the germline V gene (reference sequence), the CDR1 and CDR2 loops are SEHNR and FQNEAQ. Library method: 5' RACE. The input for every TCR library was around 3,800 ng of total RNA. For each sample, cDNA was synthesized in eight separate reactions using SMARTScribe reverse transcriptase. During cDNA synthesis, template switching was used to introduce unique molecular identifiers that contained a 6-nucleotide sample barcode. Amplification of TCRalpha and TCRbeta cDNA involved two nested PCRs of roughly 17 and 9 cycles, and each PCR was followed by bead purification. Before amplification, the cDNA was treated with uracil DNA-glycosylase and purified using the QIAquick PCR purification kit. The second PCR added Illumina TruSeq-compatible adapters along with sample-specific barcodes. Library quality and concentration were checked on TapeStation and Qubit, and libraries were pooled at about 5 ng each. The pooled libraries were sequenced with 2 x 100 bp reads and custom sequencing primers on an Illumina HiSeq2500 single-index Rapid Run. Turning to the authors' computational methods: MiGEC version 1.2.6 was used for UMI-based consensus assembly to correct PCR and sequencing errors. V(D)J alignment, clonotype assembly and CDR3 extraction were performed with MiXCR version 2.1.1. To normalise gene usage, clonotype sharing and MAIT/NKT TCR abundance, the analysis used the top 1000, 10 000 and 20 000 clonotypes per sample. After downsampling to 27 000 UMIs, diversity was calculated as the inverse Simpson index using the vegan R package. Paired Mann-Whitney U tests on discordant twin pairs were used, with Benjamini-Hochberg multiple-testing correction. TCRdb reanalyzed the reads, keeping one entry per CDR3 protein sequence and omitting DNA. The V and J calls and clone size come from TCRdb's table, not from the authors' own analysis. The sample's table lists a count of about 380,000 distinct CDR3 sequences. The ten biggest clones cover 2% to 3% of the sample.

The chain joins TRBV7-9 to TRBJ1-2. The source is a human donor with ulcerative colitis or Crohn's disease, or a healthy co-twin of an affected twin (not recorded which). The sample comprised blood. The CDR3 is CASSTVGGLEGYTF. Where the CDR3 stops, the reference TRBV7-9 and TRBJ1-2 genes take over; the full variable domain is DTGVSQNPRHKITKRGQNVTFRCDPISEHNRLYWYRQTLGQGPEFLTYFQNEAQLEKSRLLSDRFSAERPKGSFSTLEIQRTEQGDSAMYLCASSTVGGLEGYTFGSGTRLTVV.